The sequence of this TCR beta chain was determined in a study of blood T cell repertoires in COVID-19. At the level of the study: Acute-phase and convalescent COVID-19 samples originated in the United States, Italy and Spain.

This CDR3 comprises 13 residues. Trimming stripped 9 bases from V and 2 bases from J, with 10 bases between. The germline V gene has CDR1 KGHDR and CDR2 SFDVKD. Source study methods: Scientists estimated how many nucleated cells there were by amplifying reference gene primers. Assay: immunoSEQ multiplex PCR; the TCRdb copy retains only in-frame clones and omits some. From that table come the V and J calls and clone size; the DNA was used to work out D and trimming. The table has 85,000 to 100,000 clones, around nine tenths seen once. The sample taken for sequencing was peripheral blood. The chain uses TRBV24-1 and TRBJ1-5; the D gene is possibly TRBD1 (5 bases). The sequence was obtained from a middle-aged man with COVID-19, enrolled during active disease. The CDR3 region has the DNA TGTGCCACCGGAGAAGGGGGCAATCAGCCCCAGCATTTT. Translated: CATGEGGNQPQHF.